This TCR beta chain is drawn from a study of T cell changes during pregnancy in multiple sclerosis. The method was immunoSEQ multiplex PCR; TCRdb's version includes in-frame clones alone and lacks a portion of them. The data show about 77,000 clones, approximately 89% seen once. The ends were cut back, 3 bases at V and 5 bases at J, with 13 bases in the middle. CDR3 size: 14 residues. Germline CDR1 is KGHSH and CDR2 is LQKENI. The sequence was collected from a female donor with multiple sclerosis, enrolled in a pregnancy study. The specimen was peripheral blood, collected before pregnancy. V gene TRBV18 combines with J gene TRBJ2-5, with D possibly matching TRBD2 (5 bases). CDR3 loop: CASSPGLGVETQYF. CDR3 sequence (DNA): TGTGCCAGCTCACCCGGACTTGGGGTGGAGACCCAGTACTTC.